The source of this T cell receptor beta chain is a study of response to subunit inactivated influenza vaccine. Points from the study as a whole: There was a suggestion from the authors that each seasonal influenza vaccination recruits few new T cells.

Germline V CDR1 and CDR2: SGHTA, FQGNSA. This CDR3 is built from 15 residues. Losses at the gene ends were 5 bases for V and 0 bases for J; bases not matched to a gene: 3. This clonotype was seen many times. The antigen is undetermined. TCRdb reanalysed the RT-PCR reads using MiXCR and keeps one entry per CDR3 protein. The table lists approximately 700,000 distinct CDR3 sequences, approximately 15% of them singletons. The material was PBMCs from blood, obtained approximately 13 days after vaccination. This clonotype was obtained from a man over 45 who received an inactivated influenza vaccine. The rearrangement joins TRBV7-2 to TRBJ2-2, with 7 bases fitting TRBD1. The CDR3 here is CASSQQGTNTGELFF. For the CDR3, the DNA is TGTGCCAGCAGCCAACAGGGGACGAACACCGGGGAGCTGTTTTTT.